Listed below are T cell receptor beta chains from one sample, sequenced in a study of response to subunit inactivated influenza vaccine. TCRdb fed the RT-PCR reads into MiXCR, producing one record per CDR3 protein. The sample records more than 450,000 distinct CDR3 sequences, about 12% being singletons. The input for sequencing was PBMCs from blood, taken on the day of vaccination. Source of these receptors: a man aged 50 or older who received an inactivated influenza vaccine. CDR3s include the opening cysteine and the closing phenylalanine or tryptophan. The D gene is left open where the match is weak. Size values are once, few and many counts, or a class for expanded clones, and some rows have none.

-,TRBJ1-1,few,TRBV28,CATDAGVENTEAFF,TGTGCCACGGATGCTGGGGTCGAGAACACTGAAGCTTTCTTT
TRBD1,TRBJ2-7,many,TRBV12-3/TRBV12-4,CASSFRGTDAYEQYF,TGTGCCAGCAGTTTCAGGGGGACGGATGCCTACGAGCAGTACTTC
-,TRBJ2-7,few,TRBV20-1,CSAMEVLPYEQYF,TGCAGTGCCATGGAAGTATTACCCTACGAGCAGTACTTC
TRBD2,TRBJ2-7,many,TRBV12-3/TRBV12-4,CASSFGAGGLSSYEQYF,TGTGCCAGCAGTTTCGGGGCGGGAGGGCTGAGCTCCTACGAGCAGTACTTC
-,TRBJ2-1,few,TRBV2,CASSDRLTFSYNEQFF,TGTGCCAGCAGTGATAGGCTGACTTTCTCCTACAATGAGCAGTTCTTC
TRBD2,TRBJ2-5,-,TRBV4-2,CASSQDGSGSGETQYF,TGTGCCAGCAGCCAAGATGGGAGCGGGAGTGGAGAGACCCAGTACTTC
TRBD1,TRBJ2-7,many,TRBV5-1,CASSLGQGAYEQYF,TGCGCCAGCAGCTTGGGACAGGGTGCCTACGAGCAGTACTTC
-,TRBJ2-2,few,TRBV5-1,CASSSTVLSGELFF,TGCGCCAGCAGCTCTACAGTTTTAAGCGGGGAGCTGTTTTTT
-,TRBJ1-1,-,TRBV7-2,CASTPGRMNTEAFF,TGTGCCAGCACCCCAGGGCGCATGAACACTGAAGCTTTCTTT
-,TRBJ2-5,-,TRBV7-8,CASSRGLPARETQYF,TGTGCCAGCAGCAGGGGACTCCCCGCCCGAGAGACCCAGTACTTC
-,TRBJ2-7,few,TRBV9,CASSVSSDSYEQYF,TGTGCCAGCAGCGTCAGTTCCGATAGCTACGAGCAGTACTTC
-,TRBJ2-5,-,TRBV6-1,CASSQQGAGGTQYF,TGTGCCAGCAGTCAGCAGGGAGCTGGTGGGACCCAGTACTTC
TRBD2,TRBJ2-5,many,TRBV4-1,CASSLGGGTLQETQYF,TGCGCCAGCAGCCTCGGGGGGGGGACCCTACAAGAGACCCAGTACTTC
TRBD2,TRBJ2-1,-,TRBV7-2,CASSKLAGQGNEQFF,TGTGCCAGCAGCAAACTAGCGGGGCAAGGCAATGAGCAGTTCTTC
-,TRBJ2-5,-,TRBV7-9,CASSERDTIFGETQYF,TGTGCCAGCAGCGAACGGGACACGATTTTCGGGGAGACCCAGTACTTC
-,TRBJ1-1,few,TRBV5-4,CASSSEGAGAFF,TGTGCCAGCAGCTCGGAAGGCGCGGGAGCTTTCTTT
-,TRBJ2-3,few,TRBV5-4,CASSLTRDTQYF,TGTGCCAGCAGCTTGACTCGAGATACGCAGTATTTT
-,TRBJ2-2,few,TRBV29-1,CSVEGQRYTGELFF,TGCAGCGTTGAGGGCCAGAGGTACACCGGGGAGCTGTTTTTT
TRBD1,TRBJ1-1,few,TRBV18,CASSPGQGVTEAFF,TGTGCCAGCTCACCGGGACAGGGAGTCACTGAAGCTTTCTTT
-,TRBJ1-1,-,TRBV29-1,CSGTPGGRLLNTEAFF,TGCAGCGGTACCCCCGGGGGGAGACTCTTGAACACTGAAGCTTTCTTT
-,TRBJ1-2,few,TRBV6-1,CASSEAATGDYGYTF,TGTGCCAGCAGTGAAGCGGCGACAGGAGACTATGGCTACACCTTC
TRBD1,TRBJ2-2,few,TRBV24-1,CATSEPGGTGELFF,TGTGCCACCAGTGAGCCAGGGGGCACCGGGGAGCTGTTTTTT
-,TRBJ2-3,-,TRBV20-1,CSARDQRGGGLTDTQYF,TGCAGTGCTAGAGATCAAAGGGGTGGGGGACTCACAGATACGCAGTATTTT
-,TRBJ2-4,few,TRBV3-1,CASSEGGSKNIQYF,TGTGCCAGCAGCGAAGGGGGATCCAAAAACATTCAGTACTTC
TRBD2,TRBJ2-7,few,TRBV3-1,CASSQGTSWDEQYF,TGTGCCAGCAGCCAAGGGACTAGCTGGGACGAGCAGTACTTC
-,TRBJ2-3,-,TRBV12-3/TRBV12-4,CASSFSAGLGAPDTQYF,TGTGCCAGCAGTTTTAGCGCGGGATTAGGGGCGCCAGATACGCAGTATTTT
-,TRBJ1-5,-,TRBV6-2/TRBV6-3,CASSRGYYQPQHF,TGTGCCAGCAGCAGGGGCTACTATCAGCCCCAGCATTTT
TRBD2,TRBJ2-4,few,TRBV20-1,CSASGLAGVGIQYF,TGCAGTGCTAGCGGGCTAGCGGGAGTGGGCATTCAGTACTTC
-,TRBJ2-1,-,TRBV7-8,CASSRSGTGYYNEQFF,TGTGCCAGCAGCCGTAGCGGGACAGGGTATTACAATGAGCAGTTCTTC
-,TRBJ2-1,-,TRBV29-1,CSAAPGARVNEQFF,TGCAGCGCCGCCCCGGGGGCGAGGGTGAATGAGCAGTTCTTC
TRBD1,TRBJ2-1,-,TRBV4-3,CASSQGGTGMYNEQFF,TGCGCCAGCAGCCAAGGAGGGACAGGGATGTACAATGAGCAGTTCTTC
-,TRBJ1-6,few,TRBV6-5,CASSFRQGNSPLHF,TGTGCCAGCAGTTTCCGGCAGGGAAACTCACCCCTCCACTTT
TRBD2,TRBJ2-1,many,TRBV12-3/TRBV12-4,CASSPGLAGVGEQFF,TGTGCCAGCAGCCCGGGACTAGCGGGAGTGGGGGAGCAGTTCTTC
-,TRBJ2-1,-,TRBV20-1,CSARSSGTFYNEQFF,TGCAGTGCTAGATCCAGCGGCACCTTTTACAATGAGCAGTTCTTC
TRBD1,TRBJ1-6,few,TRBV15,CATSRGGSGGGGNSPLHF,TGTGCCACCAGTAGAGGAGGGTCAGGGGGCGGCGGTAATTCACCCCTCCACTTT
TRBD2,TRBJ2-7,many,TRBV5-1,CASTRAGGSNEQYF,TGCGCCAGCACCAGGGCGGGAGGGTCCAACGAGCAGTACTTC
TRBD1,TRBJ2-7,few,TRBV20-1,CSAREGTGGLEQYF,TGCAGTGCTAGAGAGGGGACAGGGGGCCTCGAGCAGTACTTC
TRBD1,TRBJ1-2,-,TRBV5-1,CASSRTGDSGYTF,TGCGCCAGCAGCCGGACAGGGGACAGCGGCTACACCTTC
-,TRBJ1-1,many,TRBV5-1,CASAVGAMNTEAFF,TGCGCCAGCGCTGTGGGGGCGATGAACACTGAAGCTTTCTTT
-,TRBJ2-1,few,TRBV10-3,CAISEPVGLQRNNEQFF,TGTGCCATCAGTGAGCCGGTCGGACTACAAAGAAACAATGAGCAGTTCTTC
TRBD2,TRBJ2-3,-,TRBV27,CASSLKTGLAGEDTQYF,TGTGCCAGCAGTTTGAAGACCGGACTAGCGGGAGAAGATACGCAGTATTTT
TRBD1,TRBJ2-7,many,TRBV12-3/TRBV12-4,CASSQNSQGPLYEQYF,TGTGCCAGCAGTCAGAATTCACAGGGGCCTCTTTACGAGCAGTACTTC